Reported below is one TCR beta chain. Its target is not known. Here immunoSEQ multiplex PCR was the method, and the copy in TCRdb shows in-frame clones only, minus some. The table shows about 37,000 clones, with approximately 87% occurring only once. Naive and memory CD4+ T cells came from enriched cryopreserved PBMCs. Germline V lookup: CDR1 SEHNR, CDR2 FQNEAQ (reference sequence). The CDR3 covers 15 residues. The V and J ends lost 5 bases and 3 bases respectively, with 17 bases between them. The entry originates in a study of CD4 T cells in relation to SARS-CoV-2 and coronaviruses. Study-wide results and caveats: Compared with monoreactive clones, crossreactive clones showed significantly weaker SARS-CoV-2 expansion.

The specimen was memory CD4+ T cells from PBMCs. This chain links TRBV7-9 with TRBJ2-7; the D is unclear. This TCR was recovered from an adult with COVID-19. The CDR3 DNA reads TGTGCCAGCAGCCTCCTCATGACCGAAAACTACGAGCAGTACTTC. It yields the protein CASSLLMTENYEQYF.